Below are 29 T cell receptor beta chains sequenced from a single sample in a study of CD8+ T cells in alopecia areata listed by TCRdb under 2018. Explained via the paper, the time point label denotes: about 25 weeks on oral tofacitinib. In light of the paper, this sample's treatment or condition label describes: oral pan-JAK inhibitor, 5-10 mg twice daily. Libraries came from the immunoSEQ multiplex PCR assay. RNA was extracted from all samples and reverse transcribed into cDNA as template for TCR sequencing. TCRdb retrieved this table from immuneACCESS and kept in-frame rearrangements only. Not all clones are present; in checked studies, unresolved V genes account for under half, and no reason is known for the remainder. This sample holds 150,000 to 200,000 clones; around three fifths were observed only once. The ten largest account for approximately 15% of the sample. The sample consisted of CD4+ T cells sorted from blood, taken at week 24, from a patient treated with tofacitinib. These receptors were taken from a human donor with alopecia areata.

The chain has TRBV5-1 and TRBJ2-2; tentative D call: TRBD1 (6 bases). The CDR3 has 15 residues. CDR1 and CDR2 (germline): SGHRS, YFSETQ. Trimming left V 7 bases short and J 0 bases short, with 13 bases between. The CDR3 DNA reads as TGCGCCAGCGGCAGGGGTAGTGCGAACACCGGGGAGCTGTTTTTT. It encodes CASGRGSANTGELFF.

The V and J genes are TRBV14 and TRBJ1-5, with D hard to call. CDR1 and CDR2 from the germline V gene are SGHDN and FVKESK. Trimming shortened V by 0 bases and J by 3 bases, and 6 bases separated the two germline ends. CDR3 length equals 14 residues. The CDR3 reads CASSQEYDNQPQHF. CDR3 sequence (DNA): TGTGCCAGCAGCCAAGAATACGACAATCAGCCCCAGCATTTT. The full variable domain, rest sourced from reference TRBV14 and TRBJ1-5, is EAGVTQFPSHSVIEKGQTVTLRCDPISGHDNLYWYRRVMGKEIKFLLHFVKESKQDESGMPNNRFLAERTGGTYSTLKVQPAELEDSGVYFCASSQEYDNQPQHFGDGTRLSIL.

The gene calls are TRBV29-1 and TRBJ1-1, with no clear D. Trimming removed 0 bases from V and 4 bases from J, with 3 bases in between. Germline CDR1 reads SQVTM; CDR2 reads ANQGSEA. This CDR3 contains 11 residues. The CDR3 sequence is CSVEDSTEAFF. Here the CDR3 DNA reads TGCAGCGTTGAAGACTCCACTGAAGCTTTCTTT. The complete variable domain, with remaining parts taken from reference TRBV29-1 and TRBJ1-1, reads SAVISQKPSRDICQRGTSLTIQCQVDSQVTMMFWYRQQPGQSLTLIATANQGSEATYESGFVIDKFPISRPNLTFSTLTVSNMSPEDSSIYLCSVEDSTEAFFGQGTRLTVV.

For this clone: Other DNA sequences in the sample encode the same CDR3. CDR3 residues: CASSLGGSSTDTQYF. CDR3 bases: TGCGCCAGCAGCTTGGGGGGAAGTAGCACAGATACGCAGTATTTT. V is TRBV5-1 and J is TRBJ2-3; D ambiguous. From germline, CDR1 is SGHRS and CDR2 YFSETQ. This CDR3 contains 15 residues. Trimming removed 0 bases from V and 0 bases from J, with 8 bases in between.

This rearrangement joins TRBV6-5 to TRBJ2-4, with D possibly called TRBD1 or TRBD2 (5 bases each). The CDR3 length is 16 residues. CDR1 is MNHEY and CDR2 is SVGAGI in the germline V gene. V was shortened by 3 bases and J by 3 bases, with 15 bases between the two germline ends. CDR3 DNA: TGTGCCAGCAGTTATTCGGGACCCACGGGCAAAAACATTCAGTACTTC. Translated: CASSYSGPTGKNIQYF.

This clone was observed a few times. The rearrangement joins TRBV7-9 to TRBJ2-3; perhaps TRBD2 as D (5 bases). The CDR3 has 13 residues. The germline gives CDR1 SEHNR, CDR2 FQNEAQ (reference sequence). Between the trimmed V and J ends, which lost 6 bases and 2 bases, there was a span of 9 bases. The CDR3 DNA sequence: TGTGCCAGCAGACCTAGCCCCACAGATACGCAGTATTTT. It is translated as CASRPSPTDTQYF.

V usage is TRBV11-3 and J usage is TRBJ2-3, with TRBD2 matching over 14 bases. The germline gives CDR1 SGHNT, CDR2 YENEEA. The CDR3 is made up of 15 amino acids. V was pared by 6 bases and J by 1 base, with 0 bases of the junction left unmatched. CDR3 residues: CASRGLAGGTDTQYF. Here the CDR3 DNA reads TGTGCCAGCAGGGGACTAGCGGGGGGCACAGATACGCAGTATTTT.

In DNA, the CDR3 is TGTGCCAGCTCACTAAGGACAGATTTCCTAGAGACCCAGTACTTC. Translating it yields CASSLRTDFLETQYF. V and J are TRBV18 and TRBJ2-5; D perhaps matches TRBD1 (6 bases). V was clipped by 4 bases and J by 4 bases, with 16 bases between them. CDR1 is KGHSH, CDR2 LQKENI, per germline. This CDR3 comprises 15 residues.

This rearrangement joins TRBV18 to TRBJ2-7; D not resolved. Per germline, CDR1 KGHSH and CDR2 LQKENI. V was pared by 0 bases and J by 7 bases, with 10 bases between. This CDR3 spans 13 amino acids. The CDR3 sequence is CASSPPPAREQYF. The CDR3 DNA sequence: TGTGCCAGCTCACCACCGCCCGCGAGGGAGCAGTACTTC.

J is TRBJ2-4 and V is TRBV4-1, with 7 bases identical to TRBD1. This CDR3 spans 15 amino acids. Trimming at V came to 0 bases and at J to 9 bases, leaving 8 bases not matched to a gene. From germline, CDR1 is MGHRA and CDR2 YSYEKL. This CDR3 is CASSQDVGGKAIQYF. CDR3 bases: TGCGCCAGCAGCCAAGACGTAGGGGGCAAGGCCATTCAGTACTTC.

The chain couples TRBV30 to TRBJ1-2; the match to TRBD1 covers 9 bases. CDR3 size: 14 residues. V was clipped by 3 bases and J by 0 bases; unmatched bases: 2. The germline V gene has CDR1 GTSNPN and CDR2 SVGIG (reference sequence). The CDR3 here is CAWRHRGPNYGYTF. The CDR3 DNA sequence: TGTGCCTGGAGACACAGGGGGCCTAACTATGGCTACACCTTC.

The V gene is TRBV9, the J gene TRBJ1-1, with D uncertain. The CDR3 sequence is 14 residues long. From germline, CDR1 is SGDLS and CDR2 YYNGEE. V was trimmed by 0 bases and J by 2 bases, leaving 8 bases between them. The CDR3: CASSVGRHNTEAFF. CDR3 coding DNA: TGTGCCAGCAGCGTAGGGCGTCATAACACTGAAGCTTTCTTT. The full variable domain, with the rest looked up from reference TRBV9 and TRBJ1-1, is DSGVTQTPKHLITATGQRVTLRCSPRSGDLSVYWYQQSLDQGLQFLIQYYNGEERAKGNILERFSAQQFPDLHSELNLSSLELGDSALYFCASSVGRHNTEAFFGQGTRLTVV.

A word on this clone: Germline and junction disagree at one end, which may indicate a read error. The chain has TRBV2 and TRBJ2-1; 10 positions match TRBD1. This CDR3 is 12 amino acids long. CDR1 SNHLY and CDR2 FYNNEI come from the germline V gene. The CDR3 DNA reads TGTGCCAGCAGCACTGACAGGGGGCGGCGCATCTTC. Residues: CASSTDRGRRIF.

This chain links TRBV6-1 with TRBJ2-3; the match to TRBD2 covers 13 bases. The CDR3 loop spans 16 amino acids. V was pared by 2 bases and J by 4 bases, with 3 bases of the junction left unmatched. Germline V gene lookup returns CDR1 MNHNS and CDR2 SASEGT. DNA for the CDR3: TGTGCCAGCAGTGAACGGACTAGCGGGGGTCCAGATACGCAGTATTTT. Encoded protein: CASSERTSGGPDTQYF.

This rearrangement joins TRBV4-2 to TRBJ2-5, with 9 bases lining up with TRBD2. Germline V gene data show CDR1 as LGHNA and CDR2 as YNFKEQ. The V gene end was trimmed by 1 base and the J gene end by 3 bases; junction bases not matched to a gene: 3. There are 15 residues in the CDR3. Written as DNA, the CDR3 is TGTGCCAGCAGCCAAGTTCAGCGGGAGGAAGAGACCCAGTACTTC. It translates to CASSQVQREEETQYF.

The rearrangement joins TRBV7-9 to TRBJ2-6, with D perhaps matching TRBD2 (7 bases). The CDR3 has 16 amino acids. CDR1 is SEHNR, CDR2 FQNEAQ, per germline (reference sequence). The V end lost 4 bases, the J end lost 2 bases, and 12 bases lay between the germline ends. DNA for the CDR3: TGTGCCAGCAGCTCTCCCGGGGGGCCTGGGGCCAACGTCCTGACTTTC. Translated, it gives CASSSPGGPGANVLTF.

The DNA for the CDR3 is TGTGCCAGCAGCCCATTACTAGCGGGGGGTTACAATGAGCAGTTCTTC. Its translation is CASSPLLAGGYNEQFF. The genes are TRBV5-6 and TRBJ2-1; 12 bases line up with TRBD2. The germline CDR1 and CDR2 sequences are SGHDT and YYEEEE. J gave up 4 bases and V 4 bases, and 6 bases lay outside the gene matches. The CDR3 length is 16 residues.

This clone was picked up a small number of times. The chain is built from TRBV9 and TRBJ2-1; TRBD2 aligns across 14 bases. The CDR3 runs 18 residues. Germline V lookup: CDR1 SGDLS, CDR2 YYNGEE. Unmatched junction bases numbered 5, after V lost 0 bases and J lost 3 bases. In DNA form, the CDR3 reads TGTGCCAGCAGCGTAGCGGCCGGGACTAGCGGGGGCTACAATGAGCAGTTCTTC. Protein sequence: CASSVAAGTSGGYNEQFF.

The CDR3 DNA is TGTGCCAGCAGCTTTCGCACCGGTCGGGAGACCCAGTACTTC. This encodes CASSFRTGRETQYF. The chain has TRBV5-6 and TRBJ2-5, with no clear D. With 2 bases removed from V and 5 bases from J, the gap between germline ends came to 13 bases. CDR3 size: 14 residues. Germline V gene data show CDR1 as SGHDT and CDR2 as YYEEEE.

The rearrangement links TRBV6-6 to TRBJ2-7; the D gene is possibly TRBD2 (5 bases). Germline V CDR1 and CDR2: MNHNY, SVGAGI (reference sequence). V was shortened by 6 bases and J by 7 bases, with 16 bases between the two germline ends. The CDR3 contains 13 residues. This chain's CDR3 is CASREVTSGEQYF. In DNA form, the CDR3 reads TGTGCCAGCAGGGAGGTCACCTCGGGGGAGCAGTACTTC.

This clone was picked up a small number of times. The chain joins TRBV6-5 to TRBJ2-7, with 7 bases that match TRBD1. The CDR3 extends over 12 amino acids. V was clipped by 6 bases and J by 6 bases; unmatched bases: 5. Germline CDR1 is MNHEY and CDR2 is SVGAGI. CDR3 protein: CASSRTGIEQYF. The CDR3 DNA is TGTGCCAGCAGCCGGACAGGAATCGAGCAGTACTTC.

The chain links TRBV5-6 to TRBJ1-4, with 10 bases matching TRBD1. Unmatched junction bases numbered 8, after V lost 2 bases and J lost 7 bases. Germline lookup yields CDR1 SGHDT and CDR2 YYEEEE. CDR3 length equals 16 residues. CDR3 bases: TGTGCCAGCAGCTTTGGGACAGGGGTCGACAGTGAAAAACTGTTTTTT. Its protein product is CASSFGTGVDSEKLFF.

The CDR3: CASSHDSYTGELFF. The CDR3 DNA reads as TGCGCCAGCAGCCACGACAGTTACACCGGGGAGCTGTTTTTT. The J gene is TRBJ2-2, the V gene TRBV5-1, with D possibly being TRBD1 (5 bases). Trimming stripped 4 bases from V and 3 bases from J, with 10 bases between. This CDR3 region has 14 residues. Germline-derived CDR1 and CDR2 are SGHRS and YFSETQ.

The chain joins TRBV6-6 to TRBJ1-1; 7 nucleotides align to TRBD1. The CDR3 length is 14 residues. With 6 bases clipped from V and 0 bases from J, the junction kept 4 bases outside the gene matches. Germline V gene lookup returns CDR1 MNHNY and CDR2 SVGAGI (reference sequence). The CDR3 protein is CASSDRVLNTEAFF. The CDR3 nucleotides read TGTGCCAGCAGCGACAGGGTTCTGAACACTGAAGCTTTCTTT.

J is TRBJ2-7 and V is TRBV29-1; D perhaps matches TRBD1 (7 bases). The V gene lost 6 bases and the J gene lost 3 bases, with 9 bases spanning the gap. The germline CDR1 and CDR2 sequences are SQVTM and ANQGSEA. The CDR3 spans 11 residues. The CDR3 DNA follows: TGCAGCGTGCGGGACAGCTACGAGCAGTACTTC. It translates to CSVRDSYEQYF.

The gene calls are TRBV5-6 and TRBJ1-5; D uncertain. Trimming took off 10 bases at V and 6 bases at J, with 8 bases between the two ends. This CDR3 has 10 residues. Germline V gives CDR1 SGHDT, CDR2 YYEEEE. CDR3 nucleotide sequence: TGTGCCCTCCGAGGTCAGCCCCAGCATTTT. Translated: CALRGQPQHF. Complete variable domain (other parts from reference TRBV5-6 and TRBJ1-5): DAGVTQSPTHLIKTRGQQVTLRCSPKSGHDTVSWYQQALGQGPQFIFQYYEEEERQRGNFPDRFSGHQFPNYSSELNVNALLLGDSALYLCALRGQPQHFGDGTRLSIL.

With respect to this clone: The same CDR3 also results from other DNA sequences found in this sample. This sequence joins TRBV5-4 and TRBJ1-1; D possibly corresponds to TRBD1 (5 bases). CDR1 and CDR2 from the germline V gene are SGHNT and YYREEE (reference sequence). This CDR3 is built from 14 residues. V was shortened by 2 bases and J by 3 bases, with 11 bases between the two germline ends. For the CDR3, the DNA is TGTGCCAGCAGCTTCGACAGAGCCTACACTGAAGCTTTCTTT. Its protein is CASSFDRAYTEAFF.

This chain uses TRBV27 with TRBJ2-7; D may correspond to TRBD1 or TRBD2 (5 bases each). Trimming removed 8 bases from V and 1 base from J, with 15 bases in between. The CDR3 is made up of 14 amino acids. Looked up from germline, CDR1 is MNHEY and CDR2 is SMNVEV (reference sequence). Written as DNA, the CDR3 is TGTGCCAGCCGGGGCCTTGGGGAATCCTACGAGCAGTACTTC. Translating it yields CASRGLGESYEQYF.

The chain employs TRBV5-1 and TRBJ2-3; D not certain. Trimming removed 0 bases at V and 0 bases at J, with 5 bases between. Germline CDR1 is SGHRS and CDR2 is YFSETQ. The length of the CDR3 is 14 residues. The CDR3 nucleotides read TGCGCCAGCAGCTTGGGGAGTAGCACAGATACGCAGTATTTT. Protein product: CASSLGSSTDTQYF.